These 30 T cell receptor beta chains came from one sample sequenced in a study of blood T cell repertoires in COVID-19. Assay used: immunoSEQ multiplex PCR; TCRdb lists only in-frame clones, some missing. The sample lists about 62,000 clones; over 60% were seen once. Sequences were obtained from peripheral blood. The receptors derive from a woman between 50 and 59 years old with active or convalescent COVID-19.

The chain is built from TRBV11-1 and TRBJ2-7; D remains unclear. Deletions cut 6 bases from V and 5 bases from J, with 14 bases between. The CDR3 spans 13 residues. Per the germline V gene, CDR1 is SGHAT and CDR2 is FQDESV (reference sequence). CDR3 DNA sequence: TGTGCCAGCAGGCCCAACGGGTTCCACGAGCAGTACTTC. Translated: CASRPNGFHEQYF.

This clone was counted a single time. The gene calls are TRBV9 and TRBJ2-1; TRBD2 aligns across 7 bases. Trimming cost V 0 bases and J 4 bases; bases outside gene matches: 7. The germline V gene has CDR1 SGDLS and CDR2 YYNGEE. The CDR3 loop spans 16 amino acids. CDR3: CASSVADGLGYNEQFF. CDR3 coding DNA: TGTGCCAGCAGCGTAGCTGATGGACTAGGATACAATGAGCAGTTCTTC.

V and J are TRBV3-1 (or the pseudogene TRBV3-2) and TRBJ2-5, with D uncertain. From germline, CDR1 is LGHDT and CDR2 YNNKEL (reference sequence). With 3 bases removed from V and 5 bases from J, the gap between germline ends came to 4 bases. CDR3 length: 11 residues. This CDR3 reads CASSHPETQYF. CDR3 DNA: TGTGCCAGCAGCCACCCGGAGACCCAGTACTTC.

The CDR3: CASTPFAGGGTEAFF. CDR3 sequence (DNA): TGTGCCAGTACCCCATTTGCAGGGGGCGGCACTGAAGCTTTCTTT. V is TRBV19 and J is TRBJ1-1, with 8 bases lining up with TRBD1. Germline V CDR1 and CDR2: LNHDA, SQIVND (reference sequence). J was trimmed by 4 bases and V by 7 bases; bases with no gene match: 11. The CDR3 runs to 15 residues.

The rearrangement uses TRBV5-8 and TRBJ1-2; 9 bases fit TRBD1. CDR1 and CDR2 (germline): SGHTS, YDEGEE. This CDR3 contains 15 residues. Losses at the gene ends were 2 bases for V and 5 bases for J; bases not matched to a gene: 7. CDR3 region: CASSFGTGLGYGYTF. CDR3 DNA: TGTGCCAGCAGCTTCGGGACAGGGTTGGGATATGGCTACACCTTC.

This clone has only a few counts. The J gene is TRBJ1-1, the V gene TRBV7-9, with TRBD1 matching over 7 bases. CDR1 is SEHNR and CDR2 is FQNEAQ in the germline V gene (reference sequence). The CDR3 totals 12 residues. V shed 4 bases, J shed 11 bases, and the junction held 7 bases outside the gene matches. The CDR3: CASSSDSGGAFF. Written as DNA, the CDR3 is TGTGCCAGCAGCTCTGACTCAGGGGGGGCTTTCTTT.

This sequence joins TRBV9 and TRBJ2-1, with 8 bases lining up with TRBD1. Germline V CDR1 and CDR2: SGDLS, YYNGEE. J gave up 8 bases and V 1 base, and 11 bases lay outside the gene matches. This CDR3 is 16 amino acids long. The CDR3 DNA is TGTGCCAGCAGCGTAAGGGGCAGGGGGCTAAGCGATGAGCAGTTCTTC. Translating it yields CASSVRGRGLSDEQFF.

This chain joins TRBV28 and TRBJ2-7, with D possibly being TRBD1 (6 bases). The CDR3 spans 15 residues. Trimming took 3 bases from V and 3 from J, leaving 15 bases between them. Looked up from germline, CDR1 is MDHEN and CDR2 is SYDVKM. Here the CDR3 reads CASSLSDGRGYEQYF. The CDR3 DNA reads as TGTGCCAGCAGTTTGAGCGACGGCAGGGGCTACGAGCAGTACTTC.

The chain carries TRBV9 and TRBJ2-7, with TRBD2 matching over 10 bases. From germline, CDR1 is SGDLS and CDR2 YYNGEE. With V trimmed by 3 bases and J by 9 bases, 15 bases remained unmatched. CDR3 length equals 16 residues. The CDR3 DNA reads TGTGCCAGCAGCGCCTACCCTTCCCTAGCGGGAGAGGTGCAGTACTTC. Its translation is CASSAYPSLAGEVQYF.

This rearrangement joins TRBV20-1 to TRBJ2-3, with a weak D call TRBD2 (6 bases). Germline V CDR1 and CDR2: DFQATT, SNEGSKA (reference sequence). V dropped 3 bases and J dropped 0 bases, with 16 bases sitting between them. The CDR3 is 16 residues long. This CDR3 is CSASFFSGTSTDTQYF. CDR3 DNA: TGCAGTGCTAGTTTTTTTAGCGGTACTAGCACAGATACGCAGTATTTT.

The J gene is TRBJ2-7, the V gene TRBV20-1; 8 bases map to TRBD2. The trim removed 3 bases at V and 6 bases at J, leaving 7 bases unmatched. Germline V lookup: CDR1 DFQATT, CDR2 SNEGSKA (reference sequence). The length of the CDR3 is 13 residues. CDR3: CSASRAGVSEQYF. CDR3 bases: TGCAGTGCTAGTAGAGCGGGAGTCAGCGAGCAGTACTTC.

The chain recombines TRBV11-2 with TRBJ2-1; TRBD2 aligns across 7 bases. The V segment lost 1 base and the J segment 0 bases; nucleotides outside the gene matches: 9. In germline, CDR1 is SGHAT, CDR2 FQNNGV. The CDR3 loop spans 18 amino acids. The CDR3 DNA reads TGTGCCAGCAGCTTAGGGTCAAGCGGGGTAAGCTCCTACAATGAGCAGTTCTTC. Its protein is CASSLGSSGVSSYNEQFF.

V usage is TRBV18 and J usage is TRBJ2-7; TRBD2 matches at 8 bases. Losses at the gene ends were 3 bases for V and 2 bases for J; bases not matched to a gene: 9. The CDR3 length is 16 residues. CDR1 and CDR2 (germline): KGHSH, LQKENI. The CDR3 loop is CASSPAEAGVTYEQYF. The CDR3, as DNA: TGTGCCAGCTCACCGGCGGAAGCGGGAGTAACCTACGAGCAGTACTTC.

The chain links TRBV10-3 to TRBJ1-5; TRBD1 might be the D (5 bases). Trimming took 8 bases from V and 3 from J, leaving 17 bases between them. The CDR3 totals 15 residues. Germline loops: CDR1 ENHRY, CDR2 SYGVKD. CDR3 nucleotides: TGTGCCATCTCCTCAGCGGGGCAGTTCAATCAGCCCCAGCATTTT. It codes for CAISSAGQFNQPQHF.

CDR3 coding DNA: TGCGCCAGCAGCTTGGCCCGGACAGGGCGGGGCTACACCTTC. Protein product: CASSLARTGRGYTF. The V gene is TRBV5-1, the J gene TRBJ1-2, with 8 bases matching TRBD1. The CDR3 is made up of 14 amino acids. The J segment lost 8 bases and the V segment lost 0 bases, leaving 6 bases of the junction unmatched. Looked up from germline, CDR1 is SGHRS and CDR2 is YFSETQ.

In this sample, this clone turned up once. V usage is TRBV5-1 and J usage is TRBJ2-6; TRBD1 matches 10 bases. The CDR3 runs to 16 residues. Trimming removed 3 bases from V and 2 bases from J; junction bases left unmatched: 2. From germline, CDR1 is SGHRS and CDR2 YFSETQ. CDR3 protein: CASSSGTGAGANVLTF. The CDR3 DNA reads as TGCGCCAGCAGCTCGGGGACAGGGGCTGGGGCCAACGTCCTGACTTTC.

This chain uses TRBV13 with TRBJ2-7; 8 bases are shared with TRBD2. The CDR3 length is 15 residues. Unmatched junction bases numbered 10, after V lost 5 bases and J lost 4 bases. CDR1 and CDR2 from the germline V gene are PRHDT and FYEKMQ (reference sequence). CDR3 in amino acids: CASSAQSGSFYEQYF. CDR3 nucleotide sequence: TGTGCCAGCAGCGCTCAAAGCGGGAGTTTTTACGAGCAGTACTTC.

The rearrangement uses TRBV5-4 and TRBJ2-2, with a weak D call TRBD1 (5 bases). This CDR3 region has 15 residues. The germline gives CDR1 SGHNT, CDR2 YYREEE (reference sequence). The V end was cut by 6 bases, the J end by 3 bases, with 15 bases between. The CDR3 loop reads CASTAPEQDTGELFF. The CDR3 DNA is TGTGCCAGCACCGCGCCGGAACAGGACACCGGGGAGCTGTTTTTT.

The rearrangement joins TRBV5-4 to TRBJ1-1; a weak D match, TRBD1 (6 bases). Deletions cut 2 bases from V and 4 bases from J, with 9 bases between. This CDR3 comprises 13 residues. Looked up from germline, CDR1 is SGHNT and CDR2 is YYREEE (reference sequence). The CDR3 here is CASSFTGRTEAFF. Here the CDR3 DNA reads TGTGCCAGCAGCTTTACAGGGCGCACTGAAGCTTTCTTT. The full variable domain, completed using reference TRBV5-4 and TRBJ1-1, is ETGVTQSPTHLIKTRGQQVTLRCSSQSGHNTVSWYQQALGQGPQFIFQYYREEENGRGNFPPRFSGLQFPNYSSELNVNALELDDSALYLCASSFTGRTEAFFGQGTRLTVV.

The rearrangement uses TRBV7-2 and TRBJ1-1; D gene uncertain. The V gene's germline CDR1 is SGHTA and CDR2 FQGNSA. This CDR3 has 14 amino acids. The V end lost 4 bases, the J end lost 5 bases, and 14 bases lay between the germline ends. CDR3: CASSSRSGGTEAFF. CDR3 DNA: TGTGCCAGCAGCTCCAGGTCAGGAGGAACTGAAGCTTTCTTT.

V gene TRBV19 combines with J gene TRBJ1-5; TRBD1 matches 8 bases. Germline V gene sequence: CDR1 LNHDA, CDR2 SQIVND (reference sequence). The CDR3 covers 15 residues. The J segment lost 6 bases and the V segment lost 3 bases, leaving 7 bases of the junction unmatched. CDR3 protein: CASSIETGESQPQHF. CDR3 coding DNA: TGTGCCAGTAGTATTGAGACAGGGGAGTCTCAGCCCCAGCATTTT.

The chain uses TRBV24-1 and TRBJ2-3; 12 bases are a match to TRBD2. Germline V gene lookup returns CDR1 KGHDR and CDR2 SFDVKD. The CDR3 is 17 amino acids. Losses at the gene ends were 3 bases for V and 4 bases for J; bases not matched to a gene: 7. CDR3 loop: CATSDPLAGGPADTQYF. CDR3 DNA: TGTGCCACCAGTGATCCCCTAGCGGGAGGGCCGGCAGATACGCAGTATTTT.

Only one count was recorded for this clone. The sample carries other DNA sequences with the same CDR3. The chain couples TRBV7-2 to TRBJ2-7; 11 bases are shared with TRBD1. There are 14 residues in the CDR3. From germline, CDR1 is SGHTA and CDR2 FQGNSA. The trim removed 5 bases at V and 3 bases at J, leaving 3 bases unmatched. In DNA form, the CDR3 reads TGTGCCAGCAGCCCCGGGACAGGGGGCTACGAGCAGTACTTC. This sequence encodes CASSPGTGGYEQYF.

The chain combines TRBV27 with TRBJ2-1, with 7 nucleotides matching TRBD1. The CDR3 is made up of 14 amino acids. Germline V gene data show CDR1 as MNHEY and CDR2 as SMNVEV (reference sequence). J gave up 6 bases and V 3 bases, and 5 bases lay outside the gene matches. CDR3 residues: CASSFLTGANEQFF. CDR3 DNA sequence: TGTGCCAGCAGTTTTTTAACAGGGGCCAATGAGCAGTTCTTC.

J is TRBJ2-2 and V is TRBV4-2; 7 bases fit TRBD2. V lost 0 bases, J lost 7 bases, and 5 bases stayed unmatched. The length of the CDR3 is 15 residues. Germline assignment: CDR1 LGHNA and CDR2 YNFKEQ. CDR3 nucleotide sequence: TGTGCCAGCAGCCAAGAGGCGCGGGAGTTCGGGGAGCTGTTTTTT. This codes for CASSQEAREFGELFF.

This rearrangement joins TRBV12-3 or TRBV12-4 to TRBJ1-5; D remains ambiguous. This CDR3 is built from 13 residues. The V end was cut by 6 bases, the J end by 3 bases, with 9 bases between. Here the CDR3 reads CASSLTDNQPQHF. In nucleotides, the CDR3 is TGTGCCAGCAGCCTAACAGACAATCAGCCCCAGCATTTT.

This clone turned up a few times. The V gene is TRBV5-1, the J gene TRBJ1-6; D unresolved. This CDR3 is 14 amino acids long. Germline CDR1 and CDR2: SGHRS and YFSETQ. The V and J ends lost 2 bases and 5 bases respectively, with 8 bases between them. The CDR3 DNA reads as TGCGCCAGCAGCTTAAGAGATGATAATTCACCCCTCCACTTT. Residues: CASSLRDDNSPLHF.

This clone was counted between two and nine times. V usage is TRBV30 and J usage is TRBJ1-5, with a possible D match to TRBD1 (5 bases). Trimming removed 5 bases from V and 4 bases from J, with 9 bases in between. Germline-derived CDR1 and CDR2 are GTSNPN and SVGIG (reference sequence). The CDR3 runs 12 residues. The CDR3 here is CAWDRLNQPQHF. DNA of the CDR3: TGTGCCTGGGACAGATTAAATCAGCCCCAGCATTTT.

The chain has TRBV12-3 or TRBV12-4 and TRBJ2-1, with TRBD1 identical over 7 bases. This CDR3 has 13 amino acids. The V gene end was trimmed by 7 bases and the J gene end by 8 bases; junction bases not matched to a gene: 8. The CDR3 region has the DNA TGTGCCAGCACCACGGACAGGAAAGATGAGCAGTTCTTC. Translated: CASTTDRKDEQFF.

The chain recombines TRBV5-1 with TRBJ1-3; D is uncertain. The CDR3 runs to 15 residues. V lost 0 bases to trimming and J lost 0 bases, with 7 bases between them. Germline V gene data show CDR1 as SGHRS and CDR2 as YFSETQ. The CDR3 DNA is TGCGCCAGCAGCTTGGCTGGGCTCTCTGGAAACACCATATATTTT. This codes for CASSLAGLSGNTIYF.